Listed below are T cell receptor beta chains from one sample, sequenced in a study of OX40 agonist ivuxolimab in advanced cancers. The method was immunoSEQ multiplex PCR; TCRdb's version includes in-frame clones alone and lacks a portion of them. The sample holds about 70,000 clones; approximately 86% are singletons and the top ten take 2% to 2.5%. The sequencing here drew on CD4+ or CD8+ T cells sorted from blood, taken in a trial of the OX40 agonist ivuxolimab. The receptors were gathered from an adult with an advanced solid tumor such as melanoma, head and neck, liver or kidney cancer. Each CDR3 is given with its conserved first and last residue. A D gene is named only where the DNA matches it firmly. Clone size appears in some rows only: once, few, many, or a class for an expanded clone.

D gene	V gene	J gene	clone size	CDR3 protein	CDR3 DNA
TRBD2	TRBV18	TRBJ2-7	-	CASSGPGLAGGPEGYEQYF	TGTGCCAGCTCAGGACCGGGACTAGCGGGAGGGCCGGAAGGCTACGAGCAGTACTTC
TRBD1	TRBV23-1	TRBJ2-2	once	CASRRDRGIPGELFF	TGCGCCAGCAGACGGGACAGGGGGATCCCCGGGGAGCTGTTTTTT
-	TRBV4-3	TRBJ2-2	-	CASSQRDGHYTGELFF	TGCGCCAGCAGCCAAAGGGACGGCCACTACACCGGGGAGCTGTTTTTT
-	TRBV19	TRBJ1-1	-	CASRTSWGNNPVNTEAFF	TGTGCCAGTAGAACCTCATGGGGGAACAACCCCGTGAACACTGAAGCTTTCTTT
TRBD2	TRBV5-1	TRBJ2-3	-	CASRSSGGTDTQYF	TGCGCCAGCAGGAGTAGCGGGGGGACCGATACGCAGTATTTT
-	TRBV6-5	TRBJ1-2	-	CASSYSFGKSHGYTF	TGTGCCAGCAGTTACTCGTTCGGAAAGAGCCATGGCTACACCTTC
-	TRBV30	TRBJ1-3	-	CAWSNGYSGNTVYF	TGTGCCTGGTCAAACGGATACTCTGGAAACACCGTATATTTT
-	TRBV6-1	TRBJ2-4	few	CARPRGEEGYIQYF	TGTGCCAGACCGCGGGGCGAGGAGGGATACATTCAGTACTTC
-	TRBV7-3	TRBJ2-1	-	CASSFGGLGNEQFF	TGTGCCAGCAGCTTTGGGGGTTTAGGGAATGAGCAGTTCTTC
-	TRBV6-6	TRBJ1-5	-	CATSISEGNQPQHF	TGTGCCACTTCTATCTCGGAGGGCAATCAGCCCCAGCATTTT
TRBD2	TRBV5-6	TRBJ2-7	-	CASSLASTGRAYEQYF	TGTGCCAGCAGCTTGGCATCCACCGGGAGGGCCTACGAGCAGTACTTC
-	TRBV9	TRBJ1-4	-	CASSPRGGQPNEKLFF	TGTGCCAGCAGCCCCAGAGGTGGTCAGCCTAATGAAAAACTGTTTTTT
-	TRBV27	TRBJ2-2	-	CASSLFGSNTGELFF	TGTGCCAGCAGTTTATTTGGCAGTAACACCGGGGAGCTGTTTTTT
TRBD2	TRBV7-9	TRBJ2-7	-	CASSLGRDVYEQYF	TGTGCCAGCAGCTTGGGGAGGGACGTCTACGAGCAGTACTTC
-	TRBV30	TRBJ2-7	-	CAWSRTYEQYF	TGTGCCTGGAGTCGAACCTACGAGCAGTACTTC
-	TRBV28	TRBJ1-5	-	CASSFFQGPQHF	TGTGCCAGCAGTTTCTTTCAGGGGCCCCAGCATTTT
-	TRBV6-1	TRBJ1-2	-	CASSDLGTGGGYTF	TGTGCCAGCAGTGATCTCGGGACTGGGGGTGGCTACACCTTC
-	TRBV7-2	TRBJ2-5	-	CASSLRADGPKETQYF	TGTGCCAGCAGCTTACGGGCAGATGGCCCAAAAGAGACCCAGTACTTC
TRBD1	TRBV11-2	TRBJ2-5	-	CASSLGQGFQETQYF	TGTGCCAGCAGCTTAGGACAGGGATTCCAAGAGACCCAGTACTTC
-	TRBV7-2	TRBJ1-5	-	CASSFGSYQPQHF	TGTGCCAGCAGCTTCGGGAGTTATCAGCCCCAGCATTTT
-	TRBV28	TRBJ2-5	-	CASSLSDQETQYF	TGTGCCAGCAGTTTATCCGACCAAGAGACCCAGTACTTC
-	TRBV7-8	TRBJ2-5	-	CASSLDGRGREETQYF	TGTGCCAGCAGCTTAGATGGGAGGGGGCGGGAGGAGACCCAGTACTTC
TRBD2	TRBV30	TRBJ2-1	-	CAWSKRTSNRRDEQFF	TGTGCCTGGAGTAAACGGACTAGCAACAGAAGGGATGAGCAGTTCTTC
-	TRBV5-6	TRBJ2-7	-	CASSPAVGQSSYEQYF	TGTGCCAGCAGCCCTGCGGTCGGACAGAGCTCCTACGAGCAGTACTTC
-	TRBV7-3	TRBJ2-5	-	CASSFNPGVWETQYF	TGTGCCAGCAGCTTCAATCCAGGGGTGTGGGAGACCCAGTACTTC
TRBD1	TRBV5-1	TRBJ1-2	-	CASSPTGTAGGYTF	TGCGCCAGCAGCCCGACAGGGACAGCTGGGGGCTACACCTTC
-	TRBV6-6	TRBJ2-7	-	CASSRDGSSYEQYF	TGTGCCAGCAGTAGGGACGGAAGCTCCTACGAGCAGTACTTC
TRBD2	TRBV2	TRBJ2-5	-	CASTEGLAGETQYF	TGTGCCAGCACCGAGGGGCTAGCGGGGGAGACCCAGTACTTC
-	TRBV18	TRBJ1-5	-	CASSPNAPGSNQPQHF	TGTGCCAGCTCACCAAATGCGCCAGGGAGCAATCAGCCCCAGCATTTT
-	TRBV5-4	TRBJ2-6	-	CASSLEPSGANVLTF	TGTGCCAGCAGCTTGGAACCCTCTGGGGCCAACGTCCTGACTTTC
-	TRBV6-1	TRBJ1-1	-	CASSDRASGTEAFF	TGTGCCAGCAGTGACCGGGCCTCAGGCACTGAAGCTTTCTTT
-	TRBV5-1	TRBJ1-2	-	CASSPTVGGVNYGYTF	TGCGCCAGCAGCCCAACGGTCGGGGGCGTTAACTATGGCTACACCTTC
TRBD1	TRBV10-3	TRBJ1-2	-	CAISPGQTNYGYTF	TGTGCCATCAGTCCGGGACAGACTAACTATGGCTACACCTTC
-	TRBV6-1	TRBJ1-3	-	CASRLFSGNTIYF	TGTGCCAGCAGACTGTTCTCTGGAAACACCATATATTTT
-	TRBV19	TRBJ2-3	-	CASSSFGQGIRTDTQYF	TGTGCCAGTAGTTCTTTCGGGCAGGGGATTCGCACAGATACGCAGTATTTT
-	TRBV18	TRBJ1-1	-	CASSPVGTEAFF	TGTGCCAGCTCACCAGTGGGAACTGAAGCTTTCTTT
-	TRBV12-2	TRBJ2-1	-	CASRLDLPGLAGVDEQFF	TGTGCAAGTCGCTTAGACCTCCCGGGACTAGCGGGAGTGGATGAGCAGTTCTTC
-	TRBV7-2	TRBJ1-3	-	CASSFGGGKGNTIYF	TGTGCCAGCAGCTTCGGGGGGGGTAAAGGAAACACCATATATTTT
-	TRBV5-1	TRBJ2-4	-	CASSLADWSGIQYF	TGCGCCAGCAGCTTGGCCGATTGGTCCGGCATTCAGTACTTC
-	TRBV28	TRBJ2-1	-	CASSERTNEQFF	TGTGCCAGCAGCGAGCGGACCAATGAGCAGTTCTTC
TRBD2	TRBV18	TRBJ2-3	-	CASSPPSGGAKDTQYF	TGTGCCAGCTCACCACCTAGCGGGGGGGCCAAGGATACGCAGTATTTT
-	TRBV5-1	TRBJ2-1	-	CASSLAGDPFPNEQFF	TGCGCCAGCAGCTTGGCGGGGGACCCCTTTCCCAATGAGCAGTTCTTC
TRBD1	TRBV2	TRBJ2-7	-	CASSSRDSSDEQYF	TGTGCCAGCAGCAGCCGGGACAGCTCGGACGAGCAGTACTTC
TRBD1	TRBV9	TRBJ1-5	-	CASSTGQGASNQPQHF	TGTGCCAGCAGCACAGGACAGGGGGCGTCCAATCAGCCCCAGCATTTT
-	TRBV19	TRBJ1-5	-	CARRSFYSNQPQHF	TGTGCCAGACGAAGTTTCTATAGCAATCAGCCCCAGCATTTT
-	TRBV7-3	TRBJ2-2	-	CASGIQGPRAGELFF	TGTGCCAGCGGTATTCAAGGTCCGAGGGCCGGGGAGCTGTTTTTT
-	TRBV11-3	TRBJ2-1	-	CASSLTWDNEQFF	TGTGCCAGCAGCTTAACGTGGGACAATGAGCAGTTCTTC
-	TRBV6-6	TRBJ2-5	-	CASSYSWQETQYF	TGTGCCAGCAGTTACTCGTGGCAAGAGACCCAGTACTTC
TRBD2	TRBV2	TRBJ2-5	-	CASSGTSGSMETQYF	TGTGCCAGCAGTGGGACTAGCGGGAGTATGGAGACCCAGTACTTC
TRBD2	TRBV4-1	TRBJ2-5	once	CASSQVPTSSETQYF	TGCGCCAGCAGCCAAGTCCCGACTAGCAGCGAGACCCAGTACTTC
TRBD1	TRBV5-8	TRBJ2-3	-	CASSSGQRVRDTQYF	TGTGCCAGCAGCTCGGGACAGCGAGTACGTGATACGCAGTATTTT
-	TRBV7-2	TRBJ2-5	-	CASSHRETQYF	TGTGCCAGCAGTCATAGGGAGACCCAGTACTTC
-	TRBV6-1	TRBJ2-7	-	CASSRIGSYEQYF	TGTGCCAGCAGTCGGATCGGGTCCTACGAGCAGTACTTC